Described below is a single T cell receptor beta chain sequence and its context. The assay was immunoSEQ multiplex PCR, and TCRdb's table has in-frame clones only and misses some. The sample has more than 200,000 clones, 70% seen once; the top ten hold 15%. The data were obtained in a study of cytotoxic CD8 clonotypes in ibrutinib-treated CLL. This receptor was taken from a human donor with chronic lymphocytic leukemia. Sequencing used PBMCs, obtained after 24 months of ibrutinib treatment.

The CDR3 region is CASTSRGLGEGEQYF. For the CDR3, the DNA is TGTGCCAGCACCTCAAGAGGACTAGGGGAGGGCGAGCAGTACTTC. This rearrangement joins TRBV28 to TRBJ2-7, with 7 bases lining up with TRBD2. The germline gives CDR1 MDHEN, CDR2 SYDVKM. CDR3 size: 15 residues. The trim removed 7 bases at V and 6 bases at J, leaving 15 bases unmatched.